Detailed here is one T cell receptor beta chain. The antigen it binds to is not known. Per-base quality was not reported, and no clone a single base away is much larger than it. This sample was included in a study of cytomegalovirus exposure and HLA in healthy donors (dated by TCRdb to the late 2010s). Regarding the research as a whole: In an earlier analysis of approximately 640 of the donors, about 260 Gb of sequence data and 100 million or so unique TCR beta sequences from 180 million or so T cells were reported. HLA typing included class I and class II loci at four-digit resolution. The study aimed to test whether cataloging public T cell receptors could reveal signatures of past pathogen exposure. An early release that covered some 630 HLA-typed donors contained 250 to 350 gigabases of sequencing data and about 93 million unique TCR sequences. Roughly five DR-DQ haplotypes were treated as single units for association and clustering because of strong linkage in the cohort. Rather than drawing on any new phenotypic data, the later analysis identified candidate immune exposures from TCR beta sequences and the way those sequences occurred across donors. To study patterns of TCR occurrence, a later analysis re-analyzed previously published TCR beta repertoires from 600 to 750 donors and added high-resolution HLA genotyping. Donor age, sex, ethnicity and CMV serostatus were compiled together with the repertoire data. A separate validation cohort of more than 100 different subjects was used in addition to the approximately 610-subject first cohort. The study used immunosequencing to profile the T cell repertoires of approximately 690 subjects and linked those repertoires to cytomegalovirus serostatus. Across 300 to 400 genotyped donors of the cohort, an average of 235,054 unique TCR beta nucleotide sequences per donor were sequenced, and roughly 20% of those sequences were non-productive. Every discovery cohort repertoire had been produced on one sequencing platform. To predict cytomegalovirus infection status, the study brought together high-throughput TCR immunosequencing, statistical association of individual TCRs with disease status, and machine learning. A later genetic analysis used genome-wide SNP genotypes for about 65% of the roughly 670 donors, treating that subset as a discovery cohort. The genetic ancestry cluster associated with self-reported Caucasian donors included around 76% of the 398 genotyped donors. The number of donors typed differed by locus, with about 629-640 for A, B, C, DRB1 and DQB1, around 520 for DQA1, 600 to 610 for DPA1, and some 440 for DPB1. An earlier analysis of about 600 of the donors used high-throughput TCR beta sequencing to judge whether each TCR beta V gene segment behaved as functional or pseudogenic.

The cohort consisted of 600 or so healthy bone marrow donors. All cohort members were sampled while nominally healthy, although unrecorded immune exposures were likely present. The donor tested CMV seronegative, placing the donor among the 350 or so seronegative members of the cohort. Every donor gave a peripheral blood sample, and the peripheral blood mononuclear cells from that sample were used for TCR beta sequencing. The Qiagen DNeasy Blood Extraction Kit was used to extract genomic DNA from the blood cell samples. Findings and caveats that apply to the study as a whole: A cluster of highly shared sequence variants was judged likely to represent a technical artifact of the sequencing pipeline. According to a later analysis, TCR association rates differed among HLA loci, with DRB1 alleles showing the most associated TCRs and HLA-C alleles showing the fewest. An earlier analysis of around 600 of the donors showed that most TCR beta V segments appeared in productive rearrangements either about 87% or about 30% of the time, which broadly matched IMGT annotations. An association between a missense DCLRE1C variant and V-gene and J-gene trimming of TCR beta chains was found in a later genetic analysis and replicated in an independent cohort. The study gave a list of about 170 TCR beta chains associated with cytomegalovirus. The authors suggested that the approach could potentially be generalized to other disease states and immunological phenotypes. Roughly uniform sequencing depth across donors was assumed in presence/absence analyses, although this assumption may not hold. In a later analysis, most CMV-associated TCR beta chains were found to appear HLA-restricted, with HLA associations seemingly driven largely by CMV exposure. Linkage disequilibrium might explain the correlated functional status among segregating V segments, but an unknown experimental factor could not be ruled out. Because counts were too low, more than 15 rarely observed V segments, including chromosome 9 orphons, were excluded from the earlier analysis of around 640 of the donors. A few of the identified cytomegalovirus-associated TCR beta chains were confirmed in vitro to be specific for cytomegalovirus antigens. This cohort had only TCR beta chains sequenced, and the lack of alpha or paired-chain data limited which features could be detected. HLA typing was unavailable for some donors at each locus, so association tests used only the typed subset. Assigning TCR associations to individual alleles was difficult when HLA alleles, especially DR and DQ, strongly co-occurred. A later analysis found that HLA-associated TCR beta chains were more clonally expanded and had lower generation probabilities than equally common non-associated chains. A further reported finding was that TCR beta sequences accurately predicted the HLA-A and HLA-B alleles for most subjects in the first cohort. In a later analysis, several top co-occurrence clusters were reported to appear linked to parvovirus B19, influenza, CMV and Epstein-Barr virus. According to a later genetic analysis, donors in an Asian-associated ancestry cluster had fewer N-insertions in productive TCRs than the approximately 630-donor mean. Most TCR sequences were observed very rarely across donors, whereas some public TCRs were present in many individuals. The classifier was reported to diagnose cytomegalovirus status with high specificity and sensitivity in both the original cohort and the validation cohort. The only immune exposure information available for the cohort was CMV serostatus. In a later analysis, over 15,000 TCR beta sequences were associated with specific HLA alleles at a false discovery rate of 0.05. The 87-base-pair reads could not distinguish some IMGT-functional V segments, including TRBV6-2 and TRBV6-3, so those segments were excluded.

Library preparation employed the immunoSEQ multiplex PCR assay. The multiplex PCR relied on a mix of 60 forward primers for TCR Vbeta segments and 13 reverse primers for TCR Jbeta segments. The CDR3 region of rearranged TCR beta genes was amplified from genomic DNA with a multiplex PCR assay. On the Illumina HiSeq System, the amplified TCR beta libraries were sequenced as 87-base-pair reads. The source study handled its data this way. In a later analysis, tens of millions of unique TCR beta chains were counted across the roughly 670 repertoires, and roughly 11 million of these chains were shared by at least two donors. Raw reads were error-corrected and collapsed into unique sequences with a nearest-neighbor algorithm that merged closely related sequences to remove PCR and sequencing errors. CDR3 sequences were aligned to IMGT reference sequences to assign V, D and J gene segments. For a sequence to be retained, a match of at least six nucleotides was required to both a V gene segment and a J gene segment. A rearrangement counted as productive if the CDR3 had no stop codons and remained in frame with V and J, and every other rearrangement counted as non-productive. Following IMGT convention, CDR3 was defined as the stretch from the second conserved V-encoded cysteine up to the conserved J-encoded phenylalanine. The earlier analysis of about 590 of the donors excluded sequences that lacked an unambiguous match to a single V gene segment. In an earlier analysis of approximately 590 of the donors, V segments were called functional above 56.7% productive rearrangements and were called segregating when the between-donor standard deviation exceeded 5%. A statistical classification framework was built for diagnosing cytomegalovirus status from the catalog of TCR beta chain sequences. In a later analysis, TCR nucleotide sequences were compared against IMGT/GENE-DB human TR gene sequences so that V and J genes could be assigned. The TCRdist pipeline was used in a later analysis to assign CDR3 sequences and most-parsimonious VDJ recombination scenarios. In a later analysis, every TCR beta chain was defined by the combination of its CDR3 amino acid sequence and its V-gene family, and reads without a unique V-gene family were dropped. A later analysis removed 600 or so highly shared, low-generation-probability nucleotide sequences to deal with suspected cross-contamination and a sequencing artifact. In a later analysis, a clonal expansion index was calculated for each public chain from normalized within-repertoire ranks of inferred template counts. In a later analysis, generation probabilities were computed with a VDJ recombination model fitted to out-of-frame rearrangements, and the resulting probabilities were checked against IGoR. In a later analysis, hypergeometric tests were used to score TCR-TCR, TCR-HLA and TCR-CMV co-occurrence, with a repertoire-size bias correction applied to TCR pairs. In a later analysis, false discovery rates were estimated by permuting HLA or CMV assignments 20 times. A later analysis grouped co-occurring TCRs with DBSCAN, adding TCRdist sequence similarity when clustering within HLA-allele-positive subsets. Repertoires with fewer than 30,000 or more than 120,000 public chains, plus five repertoires with anomalous nucleotide sharing, were excluded from co-occurrence clustering. TCRdb re-hosts the immuneACCESS table, in-frame sequences only. Its copies lack some clones; in the studies checked, an unresolved V gene accounts for under half of them, and the cause for the rest is not known. V and J calls and clone size are copied from that table; D and trimming were computed from the DNA. A total of about 200,000 clones appear in this sample, approximately 79% of them only once. The ten largest clones take up around 2% of the sample.

Including the terminal cysteine and phenylalanine, the CDR3 comprises 14 residues. Only the CDR3 DNA stays, 42 bases, in frame from base 1. The germline V gene encodes CDR1 MNHNS and CDR2 SASEGT. Trimming leaves V shorter by 7 bases and J shorter by 7 bases, with the junction holding 7 bases beyond the gene matches. The TCR originated in a man aged 18 to 29 in good health and CMV-seronegative. Sequencing was performed on PBMCs. The receptor chain draws on TRBV6-1 and TRBJ1-6, with 7 bases aligning to TRBD1. The DNA reads as follows: TGTGCCAGCAACACAGGGGATGCGAATTCACCCCTCCACTTT. Its amino acids are CASNTGDANSPLHF.